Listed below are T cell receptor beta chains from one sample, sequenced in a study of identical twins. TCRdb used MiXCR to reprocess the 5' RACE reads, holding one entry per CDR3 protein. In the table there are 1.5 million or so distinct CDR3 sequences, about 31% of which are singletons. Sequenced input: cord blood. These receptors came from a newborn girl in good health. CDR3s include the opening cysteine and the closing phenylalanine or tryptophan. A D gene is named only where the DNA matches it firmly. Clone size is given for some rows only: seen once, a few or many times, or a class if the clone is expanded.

cdr3_nt: TGTGCCAGCAGTGAGTCAGGACTAGGGAGAGATACGCAGTATTTT; cdr3_aa: CASSESGLGRDTQYF; v_call: TRBV6-1; j_call: TRBJ2-3; clone_size: few; d_call: TRBD2
cdr3_nt: TGTGCCAGCAGTTCCGACATATTGAACATTCAGTACTTC; cdr3_aa: CASSSDILNIQYF; v_call: TRBV12-3/TRBV12-4; j_call: TRBJ2-4; clone_size: few; d_call: -
cdr3_nt: TGTGCCAGCAGTGGGTTGAGCGGGGGGGCCCCTACAGATACGCAGTATTTT; cdr3_aa: CASSGLSGGAPTDTQYF; v_call: TRBV2; j_call: TRBJ2-3; clone_size: -; d_call: TRBD2
cdr3_nt: TGTGCCAGCAGTTACGGGGCTAGCGGGAGAGAGACCCAGTACTTC; cdr3_aa: CASSYGASGRETQYF; v_call: TRBV6-5; j_call: TRBJ2-5; clone_size: -; d_call: TRBD2
cdr3_nt: TGTGCCAGTAGTGAGGCCCCGTTGGGGAACACTGAAGCTTTCTTT; cdr3_aa: CASSEAPLGNTEAFF; v_call: TRBV19; j_call: TRBJ1-1; clone_size: few; d_call: -
cdr3_nt: TGCAGCGTTGGAGGGGAAGGGGAGCTGTTTTTT; cdr3_aa: CSVGGEGELFF; v_call: TRBV29-1; j_call: TRBJ2-2; clone_size: -; d_call: -
cdr3_nt: TGTGCCAGCAGCTTTACTCGCGGGAGTACTAATGAGCAGTTCTTC; cdr3_aa: CASSFTRGSTNEQFF; v_call: TRBV6-5; j_call: TRBJ2-1; clone_size: few; d_call: TRBD2
cdr3_nt: TGTGCCATCAGTGCCCTACAGGGCAGGAACGCTGAAGCTTTCTTT; cdr3_aa: CAISALQGRNAEAFF; v_call: TRBV10-3; j_call: TRBJ1-1; clone_size: -; d_call: -
cdr3_nt: TGTGCCAGCCCGGGACAGGGTGTTGAAGAGCAGTACTTC; cdr3_aa: CASPGQGVEEQYF; v_call: TRBV2; j_call: TRBJ2-5; clone_size: -; d_call: TRBD1
cdr3_nt: TGTGCCAGCTCACCCTCGGTTCGGGCAGGGAATGAGCAGTTCTTC; cdr3_aa: CASSPSVRAGNEQFF; v_call: TRBV18; j_call: TRBJ2-1; clone_size: few; d_call: -
cdr3_nt: TGTGCCAGCAGTTTAGTTTCCAGTGAGCAGTTCTTC; cdr3_aa: CASSLVSSEQFF; v_call: TRBV28; j_call: TRBJ2-1; clone_size: -; d_call: -
cdr3_nt: TGTGCCAGCAGCCAAGTGTGGCGGATACTCACAGATACGCAGTATTTT; cdr3_aa: CASSQVWRILTDTQYF; v_call: TRBV4-2; j_call: TRBJ2-3; clone_size: -; d_call: -
cdr3_nt: TGTGCCAGCTCGCCACAACAGGGAGATTCACCCCTCCACTTT; cdr3_aa: CASSPQQGDSPLHF; v_call: TRBV18; j_call: TRBJ1-6; clone_size: few; d_call: -
cdr3_nt: TGCAGTGCTAGCGGTAGTGCTCGGTTTGCGACTAGCCGAGAGACCCAGTACTTC; cdr3_aa: CSASGSARFATSRETQYF; v_call: TRBV20-1; j_call: TRBJ2-5; clone_size: -; d_call: TRBD2
cdr3_nt: TGTGCCAGCAGCTGGCAGGGGACTGAAGCTTTCTTT; cdr3_aa: CASSWQGTEAFF; v_call: TRBV7-2; j_call: TRBJ1-1; clone_size: few; d_call: -